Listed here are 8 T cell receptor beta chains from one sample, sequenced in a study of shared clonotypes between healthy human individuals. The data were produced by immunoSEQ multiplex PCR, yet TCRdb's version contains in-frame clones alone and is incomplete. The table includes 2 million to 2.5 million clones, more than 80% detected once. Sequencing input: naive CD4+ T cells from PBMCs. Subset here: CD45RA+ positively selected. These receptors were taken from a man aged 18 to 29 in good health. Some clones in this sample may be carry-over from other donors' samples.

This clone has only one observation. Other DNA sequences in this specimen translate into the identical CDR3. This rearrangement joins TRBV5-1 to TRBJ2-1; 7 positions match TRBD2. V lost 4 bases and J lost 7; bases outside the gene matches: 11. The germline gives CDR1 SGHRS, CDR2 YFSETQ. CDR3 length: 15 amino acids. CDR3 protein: CASSPLAGAGNEQFF. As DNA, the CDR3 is TGCGCCAGCAGCCCCTTAGCTGGAGCGGGAAATGAGCAGTTCTTC.

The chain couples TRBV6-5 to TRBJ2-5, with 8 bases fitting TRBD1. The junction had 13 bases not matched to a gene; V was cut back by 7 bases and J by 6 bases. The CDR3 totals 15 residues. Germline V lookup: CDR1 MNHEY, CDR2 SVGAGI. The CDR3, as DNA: TGTGCCAGCACCCTCGGGCCAGGGGGCGAGAAGACCCAGTACTTC. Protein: CASTLGPGGEKTQYF.

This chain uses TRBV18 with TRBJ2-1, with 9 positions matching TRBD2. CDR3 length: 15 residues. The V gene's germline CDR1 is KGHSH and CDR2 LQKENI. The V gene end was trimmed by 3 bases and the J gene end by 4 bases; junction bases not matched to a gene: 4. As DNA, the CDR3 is TGTGCCAGCTCACCCGGACTAGCGATGTACAATGAGCAGTTCTTC. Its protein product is CASSPGLAMYNEQFF.

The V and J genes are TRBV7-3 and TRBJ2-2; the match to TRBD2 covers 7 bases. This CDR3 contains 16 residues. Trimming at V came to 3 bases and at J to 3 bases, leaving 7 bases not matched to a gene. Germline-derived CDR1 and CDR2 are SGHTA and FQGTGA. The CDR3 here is CASSFRGGAYTGELFF. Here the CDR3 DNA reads TGTGCCAGCAGCTTCCGCGGGGGAGCGTACACCGGGGAGCTGTTTTTT.

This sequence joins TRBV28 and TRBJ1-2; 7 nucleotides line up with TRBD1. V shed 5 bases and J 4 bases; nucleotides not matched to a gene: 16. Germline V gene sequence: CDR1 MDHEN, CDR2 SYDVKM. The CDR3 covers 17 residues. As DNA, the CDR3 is TGTGCCAGCAGTAAAGCCGGGACAGCTATCGAATTCTATGGCTACACCTTC. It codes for CASSKAGTAIEFYGYTF.

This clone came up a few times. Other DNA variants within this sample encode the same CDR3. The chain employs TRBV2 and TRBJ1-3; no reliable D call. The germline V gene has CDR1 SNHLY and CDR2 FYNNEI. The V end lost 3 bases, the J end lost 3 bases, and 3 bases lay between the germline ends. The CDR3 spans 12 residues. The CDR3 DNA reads TGTGCCAGCAGTGAGGGTGGAAACACCATATATTTT. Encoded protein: CASSEGGNTIYF.

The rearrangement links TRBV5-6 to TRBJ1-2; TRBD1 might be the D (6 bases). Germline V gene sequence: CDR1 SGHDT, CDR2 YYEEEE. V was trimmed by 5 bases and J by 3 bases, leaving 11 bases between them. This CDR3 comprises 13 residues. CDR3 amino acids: CASSTSGDYGYTF. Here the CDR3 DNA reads TGTGCCAGCAGTACCTCAGGGGACTATGGCTACACCTTC.

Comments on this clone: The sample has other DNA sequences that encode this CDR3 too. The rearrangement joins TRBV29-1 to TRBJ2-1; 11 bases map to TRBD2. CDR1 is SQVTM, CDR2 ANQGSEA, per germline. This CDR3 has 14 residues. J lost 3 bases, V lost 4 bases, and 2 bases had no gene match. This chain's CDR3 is CSVAGTSGYNEQFF. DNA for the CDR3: TGCAGCGTTGCGGGGACTAGCGGCTACAATGAGCAGTTCTTC.